This record concerns one T cell receptor beta chain sequence. The germline V gene encodes CDR1 MNHEY and CDR2 SVGAGI. The J segment lost 1 base and the V segment lost 2 bases, leaving 4 bases of the junction unmatched. The CDR3 spans 15 residues. The record originates from a study of human thymus T cells. Profiled with immunoSEQ multiplex PCR; TCRdb holds only in-frame clones, not every one. Found here are 35,000 to 55,000 clones, approximately 93% of them singletons; the top ten hold around 0.12%. This chain connects TRBV6-5 to TRBJ2-7; 8 bases are a match to TRBD1. Sequences were obtained from blood. The sequence was obtained from a boy under two years old with a congenital heart defect but otherwise immunologically healthy. CDR3 coding DNA: TGTGCCAGCAGTTACGGGCAGGGGGCGTCCTACGAGCAGTACTTC. This codes for CASSYGQGASYEQYF.